This is a list of T cell receptor beta chains from one sample in a study of T cells in localized non-small cell lung cancer. Measured with immunoSEQ multiplex PCR; TCRdb has only the in-frame clones, and not every one. In the table there are around 20,000 clones, roughly nine tenths of which are singletons. The specimen was peripheral blood, collected before any cancer treatment. Source of these receptors: a woman between 35 and 75 years old with stage I lung adenocarcinoma. Both conserved end residues are part of each CDR3. D genes are given only for firm matches. Expanded clones are given a class, and other clones once, few, many or no size at all.

clone size	J gene	D gene	V gene	CDR3 DNA	CDR3 protein
NA	TRBJ2-5	NA	TRBV11-2	TGTGCCAGCAGCTCCTACAGGGAAGAGACCCAGTACTTC	CASSSYREETQYF
NA	TRBJ2-7	TRBD1	TRBV7-9	TGTGCCAGCAGCTCCCGGGACAGATCCTACGAGCAGTACTTC	CASSSRDRSYEQYF
NA	TRBJ1-1	NA	TRBV10-3	TGTGCCATCAGCGACGAGACAGCTACCCTGCTACCTTTCTTT	CAISDETATLLPFF
once	TRBJ2-2	NA	TRBV7-9	TGTGCCAGCAGCTCCCCCGGGGAGCTGTTTTTT	CASSSPGELFF
NA	TRBJ1-2	NA	TRBV29-1	TGCAGCGTTGGGGACCGACCCCATGGCTACACCTTC	CSVGDRPHGYTF
NA	TRBJ1-1	NA	TRBV30	TGTGCCTGGAGTGTACCGCAGGGTTCGGACACTGAAGCTTTCTTT	CAWSVPQGSDTEAFF
few	TRBJ1-4	NA	TRBV2	TGTGCCAGCAGAGTTGCAACTAATGAAAAACTGTTTTTT	CASRVATNEKLFF
once	TRBJ1-2	NA	TRBV7-2	TGTGCCAGCAGCTTAGGGTCTAGGTATGGCTACACCTTC	CASSLGSRYGYTF
NA	TRBJ1-2	TRBD1	TRBV7-8	TGTGCCAGCAACGACGGGACAGTATTTTTTGGCTACACCTTC	CASNDGTVFFGYTF
NA	TRBJ1-4	NA	TRBV7-9	TGTGCCAGCAGCTTAGGGGATACCAATGAAAAACTGTTTTTT	CASSLGDTNEKLFF
NA	TRBJ1-6	NA	TRBV30	TGTGCCTGGAGGGGTAGGGTAAGGACCTATAATTCACCCCTCCACTTT	CAWRGRVRTYNSPLHF
NA	TRBJ2-1	TRBD2	TRBV2	TGTGCCAGCAAGGGTCTAGCGGGAGGGGGCAATGAGCAGTTCTTC	CASKGLAGGGNEQFF
NA	TRBJ1-2	NA	TRBV7-2	TGTGCCAGCAGCGTCCGGGGGGGGGCGCGTTATGGCTACACCTTC	CASSVRGGARYGYTF
NA	TRBJ2-4	TRBD1	TRBV4-2	TGTGCCAGCAGCCCGGACAGGGTAGGGGCCAAAAACATTCAGTACTTC	CASSPDRVGAKNIQYF
NA	TRBJ2-5	NA	TRBV5-1	TGCGCCAGCAGCACCCCCGGAGAGACCCAGTACTTC	CASSTPGETQYF
NA	TRBJ2-1	NA	TRBV29-1	TGCAGCGTTGTGGGGGGTATAGACTACAATGAGCAGTTCTTC	CSVVGGIDYNEQFF
NA	TRBJ2-5	NA	TRBV2	TGTGCCAGCAGTGAATTGGAGGGGGAGACCCAGTACTTC	CASSELEGETQYF
NA	TRBJ1-4	TRBD1	TRBV27	TGTGCCAGTCGACAACAGGGGGCTAATGAAAAACTGTTTTTT	CASRQQGANEKLFF
NA	TRBJ1-3	NA	TRBV4-2	TGTGCCAGCAGCCAACTCTCTGGAAACACCATATATTTT	CASSQLSGNTIYF
NA	TRBJ2-1	TRBD2	TRBV2	TGTGCCAGCAGCAAGGCCGGACTAGCGGGAGGGCCAGGCTATATTAATGAGCAGTTCTTC	CASSKAGLAGGPGYINEQFF
NA	TRBJ2-1	NA	TRBV19	TGTGCCAGTAGTCCCCGCGGGCGACTCAATGAGCAGTTCTTC	CASSPRGRLNEQFF
NA	TRBJ2-2	NA	TRBV4-1	TGCGCCAGCAGCCAAGAACGAACGGGACGGACCGGGGAGCTGTTTTTT	CASSQERTGRTGELFF
NA	TRBJ2-5	NA	TRBV5-6	TGTGCCAGCAGCTTGGATGTGGGCGCGGAGACCCAGTACTTC	CASSLDVGAETQYF
NA	TRBJ2-5	NA	TRBV2	TGTGCCAGCGCGGGATCCTCGGGAGAGACCCAGTACTTC	CASAGSSGETQYF
NA	TRBJ2-1	NA	TRBV29-1	TGCAGCGTCGCGTTGGACAATGAGCAGTTCTTC	CSVALDNEQFF
NA	TRBJ1-1	NA	TRBV20-1	TGCAGTGTACCGGGCACTGAAGCTTTCTTT	CSVPGTEAFF
NA	TRBJ2-5	TRBD2	TRBV19	TGTGCCAGTAGTACTAGCGGGGGAACCCAGTACTTC	CASSTSGGTQYF
NA	TRBJ2-1	NA	TRBV9	TGTGCCAGCAGCGTGTTCGAGGCCTACAATGAGCAGTTCTTC	CASSVFEAYNEQFF
NA	TRBJ2-2	NA	TRBV6-4	TGTGCCAGCAGTGTAGGCGCCTCAGGGGTCGCGAACACCGGGGAGCTGTTTTTT	CASSVGASGVANTGELFF
NA	TRBJ2-1	TRBD2	TRBV7-9	TGTGCCAGCAGTCCCGGGGGGGCAGGTCGCAATGAGCAGTTCTTC	CASSPGGAGRNEQFF
NA	TRBJ1-3	NA	TRBV9	TGTGCCAGCAGCGTAGCCGGACTGTTCTCTGGAAACACCATATATTTT	CASSVAGLFSGNTIYF
NA	TRBJ1-1	NA	TRBV6-5	TGTGCCAGCAGTTACTCGAATGAGGGGGGCACTGAAGCTTTCTTT	CASSYSNEGGTEAFF
NA	TRBJ2-3	NA	TRBV28	TGTGCCAGCAGCAGCACAGATACGCAGTATTTT	CASSSTDTQYF
NA	TRBJ2-7	TRBD1	TRBV7-7	TGTGCTAGCAGCTTAGAGACGGGGACAGGTGTACAGTACTTC	CASSLETGTGVQYF
once	TRBJ2-5	NA	TRBV18	TGTGCCAGCTCACGGGCAGTTATCCAAGAGACCCAGTACTTC	CASSRAVIQETQYF
NA	TRBJ1-6	TRBD1	TRBV7-2	TGTGCCAGCAGGGAGGGGACAGGGTGGTCACCCCTCCACTTT	CASREGTGWSPLHF
NA	TRBJ1-6	NA	TRBV11-3	TGTGCCAGCAGCTTTTATGGGGGATCACCCCTCCACTTT	CASSFYGGSPLHF